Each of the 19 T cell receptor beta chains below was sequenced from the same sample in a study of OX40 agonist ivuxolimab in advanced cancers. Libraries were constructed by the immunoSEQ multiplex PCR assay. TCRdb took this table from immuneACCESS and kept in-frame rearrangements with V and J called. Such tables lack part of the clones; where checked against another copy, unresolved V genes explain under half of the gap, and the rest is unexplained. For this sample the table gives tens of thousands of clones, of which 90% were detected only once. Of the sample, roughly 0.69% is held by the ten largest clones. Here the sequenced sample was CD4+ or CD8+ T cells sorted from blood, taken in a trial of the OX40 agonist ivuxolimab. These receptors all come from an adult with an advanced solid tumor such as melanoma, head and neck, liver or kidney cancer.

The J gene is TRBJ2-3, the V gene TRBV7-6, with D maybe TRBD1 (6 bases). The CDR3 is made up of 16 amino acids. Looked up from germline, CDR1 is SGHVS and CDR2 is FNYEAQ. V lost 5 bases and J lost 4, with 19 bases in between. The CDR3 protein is CASSGGPTGRADTQYF. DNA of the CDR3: TGTGCCAGCAGCGGGGGCCCCACCGGGCGGGCAGATACGCAGTATTTT.

CDR3 protein: CASSLEGGVGGYTF. The CDR3 nucleotides read TGTGCCAGCTCTCTCGAGGGAGGGGTTGGTGGCTACACCTTC. The gene calls are TRBV18 and TRBJ1-2; perhaps TRBD1 as D (5 bases). This CDR3 comprises 14 residues. Germline values: CDR1 KGHSH, CDR2 LQKENI. V was trimmed by 6 bases and J by 7 bases, leaving 18 bases between them.

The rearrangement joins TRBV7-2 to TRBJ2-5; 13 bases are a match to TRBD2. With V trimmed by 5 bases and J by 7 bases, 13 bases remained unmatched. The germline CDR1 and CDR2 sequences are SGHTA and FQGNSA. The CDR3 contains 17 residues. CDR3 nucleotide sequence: TGTGCCAGCAGCCCAGGGAGGACTAGCGGGAGCCAGGCGACCCAGTACTTC. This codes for CASSPGRTSGSQATQYF. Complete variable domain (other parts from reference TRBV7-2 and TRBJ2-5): GAGVSQSPSNKVTEKGKDVELRCDPISGHTALYWYRQSLGQGLEFLIYFQGNSAPDKSGLPSDRFSAERTGGSVSTLTIQRTQQEDSAVYLCASSPGRTSGSQATQYFGPGTRLLVL.

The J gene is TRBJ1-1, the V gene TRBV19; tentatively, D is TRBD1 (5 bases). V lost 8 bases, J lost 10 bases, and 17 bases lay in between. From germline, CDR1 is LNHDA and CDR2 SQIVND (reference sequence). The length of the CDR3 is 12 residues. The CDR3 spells CASRERGEGAFF. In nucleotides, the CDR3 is TGTGCCAGTCGGGAAAGGGGCGAGGGAGCTTTCTTT. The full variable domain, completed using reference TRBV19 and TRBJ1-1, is DGGITQSPKYLFRKEGQNVTLSCEQNLNHDAMYWYRQDPGQGLRLIYYSQIVNDFQKGDIAEGYSVSREKKESFPLTVTSAQKNPTAFYLCASRERGEGAFFGQGTRLTVV.

CDR3 sequence (DNA): TGCGCCAGCAGCAACTACCATACTCCAATCATCTACGAGCAGTACTTC. The encoded protein is CASSNYHTPIIYEQYF. The gene calls are TRBV4-1 and TRBJ2-7; D remains ambiguous. The CDR3 runs 16 residues. Germline V gene data show CDR1 as MGHRA and CDR2 as YSYEKL. V lost 5 bases to trimming and J lost 3 bases, with 20 bases between them.

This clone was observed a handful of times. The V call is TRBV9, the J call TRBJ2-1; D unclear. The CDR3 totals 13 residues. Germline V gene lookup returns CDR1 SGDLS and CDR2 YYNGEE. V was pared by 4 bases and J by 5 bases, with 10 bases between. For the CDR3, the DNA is TGTGCCAGCAGCTCGCACCCCAACAATGAGCAGTTCTTC. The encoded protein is CASSSHPNNEQFF. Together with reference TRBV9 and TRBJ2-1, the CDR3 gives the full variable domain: DSGVTQTPKHLITATGQRVTLRCSPRSGDLSVYWYQQSLDQGLQFLIQYYNGEERAKGNILERFSAQQFPDLHSELNLSSLELGDSALYFCASSSHPNNEQFFGPGTRLTVL.

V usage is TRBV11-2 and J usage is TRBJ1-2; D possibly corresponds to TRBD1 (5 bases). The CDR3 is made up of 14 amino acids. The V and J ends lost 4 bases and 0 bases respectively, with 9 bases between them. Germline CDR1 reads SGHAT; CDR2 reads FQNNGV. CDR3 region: CASSWTTTNYGYTF. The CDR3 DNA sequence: TGTGCCAGCAGCTGGACAACTACTAACTATGGCTACACCTTC.

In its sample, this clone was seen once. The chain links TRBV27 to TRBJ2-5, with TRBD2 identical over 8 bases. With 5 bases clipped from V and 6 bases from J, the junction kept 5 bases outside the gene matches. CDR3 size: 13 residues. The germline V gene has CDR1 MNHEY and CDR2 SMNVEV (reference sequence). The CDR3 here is CASSPRGGKTQYF. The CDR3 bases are TGTGCCAGCAGTCCACGGGGGGGGAAGACCCAGTACTTC.

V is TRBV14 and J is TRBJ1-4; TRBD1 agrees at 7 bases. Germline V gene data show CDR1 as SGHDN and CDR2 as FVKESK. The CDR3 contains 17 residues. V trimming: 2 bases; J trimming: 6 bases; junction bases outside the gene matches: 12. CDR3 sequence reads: CASSQWGQTGLDEKLFF. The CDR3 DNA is TGTGCCAGCAGCCAATGGGGCCAGACAGGGTTGGATGAAAAACTGTTTTTT.

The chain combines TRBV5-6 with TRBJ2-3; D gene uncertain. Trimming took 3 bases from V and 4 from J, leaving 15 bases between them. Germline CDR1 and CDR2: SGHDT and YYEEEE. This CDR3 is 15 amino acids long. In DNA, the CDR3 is TGTGCCAGCAGCTCCCCAGTCTACAGCGCAGATACGCAGTATTTT. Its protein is CASSSPVYSADTQYF.

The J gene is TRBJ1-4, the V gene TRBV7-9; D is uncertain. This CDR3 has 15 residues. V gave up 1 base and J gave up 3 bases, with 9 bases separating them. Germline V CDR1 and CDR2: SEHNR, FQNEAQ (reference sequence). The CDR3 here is CASSLVPQSNEKLFF. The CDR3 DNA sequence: TGTGCCAGCAGCTTAGTTCCACAGTCTAATGAAAAACTGTTTTTT.

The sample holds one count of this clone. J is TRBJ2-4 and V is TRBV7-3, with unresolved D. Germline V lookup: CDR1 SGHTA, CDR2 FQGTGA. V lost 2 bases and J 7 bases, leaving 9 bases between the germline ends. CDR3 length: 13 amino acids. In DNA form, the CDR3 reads TGTGCCAGCAGCTTAGGAGAGGCGAACATTCAGTACTTC. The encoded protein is CASSLGEANIQYF.

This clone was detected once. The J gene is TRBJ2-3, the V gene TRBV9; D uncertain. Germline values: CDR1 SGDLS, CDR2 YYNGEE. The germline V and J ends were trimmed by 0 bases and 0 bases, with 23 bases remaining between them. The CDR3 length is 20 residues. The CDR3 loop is CASSVGVSSFSLTSTDTQYF. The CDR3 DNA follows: TGTGCCAGCAGCGTAGGCGTCAGCAGCTTCTCCTTAACTAGCACAGATACGCAGTATTTT.

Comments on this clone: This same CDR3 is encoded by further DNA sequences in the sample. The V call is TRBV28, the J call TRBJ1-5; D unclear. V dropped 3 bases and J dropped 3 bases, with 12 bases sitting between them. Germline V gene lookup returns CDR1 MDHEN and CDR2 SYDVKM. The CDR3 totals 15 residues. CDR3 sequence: CASSLKGSYNQPQHF. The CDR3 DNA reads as TGTGCCAGCAGTTTGAAGGGAAGCTACAATCAGCCCCAGCATTTT.

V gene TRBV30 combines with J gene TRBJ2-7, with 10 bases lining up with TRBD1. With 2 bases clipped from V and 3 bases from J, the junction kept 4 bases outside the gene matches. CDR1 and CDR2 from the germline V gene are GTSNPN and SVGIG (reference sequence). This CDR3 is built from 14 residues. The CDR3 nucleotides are TGTGCCTGGAGTCTCCGGGACAGGGGCTACGAGCAGTACTTC. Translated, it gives CAWSLRDRGYEQYF. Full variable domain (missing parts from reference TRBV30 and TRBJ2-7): SQTIHQWPATLVQPVGSPLSLECTVEGTSNPNLYWYRQAAGRGLQLLFYSVGIGQISSEVPQNLSASRPQDRQFILSSKKLLLSDSGFYLCAWSLRDRGYEQYFGPGTRLTVT.

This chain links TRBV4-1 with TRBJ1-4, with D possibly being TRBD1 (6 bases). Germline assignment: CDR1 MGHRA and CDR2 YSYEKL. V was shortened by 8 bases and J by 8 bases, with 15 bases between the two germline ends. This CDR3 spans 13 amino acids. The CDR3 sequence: CASRDNRIEKLFF. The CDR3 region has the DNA TGCGCCAGCCGGGACAACCGAATCGAAAAACTGTTTTTT.

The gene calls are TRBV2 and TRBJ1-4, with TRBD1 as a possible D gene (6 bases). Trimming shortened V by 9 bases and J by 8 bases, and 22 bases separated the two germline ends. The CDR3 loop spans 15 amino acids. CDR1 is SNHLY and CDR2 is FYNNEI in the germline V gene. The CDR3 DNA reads TGTGCCAGTACTTATGAGGGCAGGGGAGGAGAAAAACTGTTTTTT. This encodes CASTYEGRGGEKLFF.

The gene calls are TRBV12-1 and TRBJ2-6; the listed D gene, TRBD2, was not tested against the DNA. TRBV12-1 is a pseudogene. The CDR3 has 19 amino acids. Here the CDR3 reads CASIPWREAGGSGANVLTF. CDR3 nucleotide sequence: TGTGCCAGCATCCCCTGGAGAGAAGCGGGAGGATCTGGGGCCAACGTCCTGACTTTC.

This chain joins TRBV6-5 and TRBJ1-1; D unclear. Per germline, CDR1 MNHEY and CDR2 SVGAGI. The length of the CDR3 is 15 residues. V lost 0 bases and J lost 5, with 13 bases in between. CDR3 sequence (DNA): TGTGCCAGCAGTTACTCAATTCGGAGCTTTACTGAAGCTTTCTTT. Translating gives CASSYSIRSFTEAFF.